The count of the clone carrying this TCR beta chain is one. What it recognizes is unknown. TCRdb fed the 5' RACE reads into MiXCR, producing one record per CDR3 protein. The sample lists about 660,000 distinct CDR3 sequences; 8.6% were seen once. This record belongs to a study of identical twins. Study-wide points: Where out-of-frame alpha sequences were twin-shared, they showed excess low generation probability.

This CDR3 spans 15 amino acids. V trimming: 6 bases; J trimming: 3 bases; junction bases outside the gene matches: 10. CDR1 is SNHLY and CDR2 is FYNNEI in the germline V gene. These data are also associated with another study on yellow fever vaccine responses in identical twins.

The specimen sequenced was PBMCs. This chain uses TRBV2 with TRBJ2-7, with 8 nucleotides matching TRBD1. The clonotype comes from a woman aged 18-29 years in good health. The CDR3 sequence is CASRLRTGKLYEQYF. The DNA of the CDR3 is TGTGCCAGCAGGCTTAGGACAGGGAAACTCTACGAGCAGTACTTC.